These 20 T cell receptor beta chains came from one sample sequenced in a study of blood T cell repertoires in COVID-19. Clones were read by immunoSEQ multiplex PCR, and TCRdb kept only the in-frame ones, dropping some. The sample lists 200,000 to 300,000 clones, approximately 83% occurring once. The sequenced material came from peripheral blood. The source of these receptors is a man aged 25 to 40 who had recovered from COVID-19.

The chain has TRBV9 and TRBJ1-4; perhaps TRBD1 as D (6 bases). V lost 4 bases to trimming and J lost 2 bases, with 12 bases between them. The CDR3 covers 15 residues. Germline assignment: CDR1 SGDLS and CDR2 YYNGEE. The CDR3 sequence: CASSPTGLTNEKLFF. Here the CDR3 DNA reads TGTGCCAGCAGCCCCACAGGGCTCACTAATGAAAAACTGTTTTTT.

This chain uses TRBV6-4 with TRBJ2-3, with 10 positions matching TRBD2. The J segment lost 6 bases and the V segment lost 2 bases, leaving 14 bases of the junction unmatched. Per germline, CDR1 MRHNA and CDR2 SNTAGT. The CDR3 totals 18 residues. In nucleotides, the CDR3 is TGTGCCAGCAGTGACACCCGACTAAGCGGGGGGGCGGGGGATACGCAGTATTTT. This gives the protein CASSDTRLSGGAGDTQYF.

The chain links TRBV7-6 to TRBJ1-1; D not resolved. Looked up from germline, CDR1 is SGHVS and CDR2 is FNYEAQ. V was cut by 1 base and J by 7 bases, with 13 bases left in between. CDR3 length: 14 amino acids. CDR3 nucleotide sequence: TGTGCCAGCAGCTTAGACCCTAGAAGCCTTGAAGCTTTCTTT. Protein sequence: CASSLDPRSLEAFF. Filled out from reference TRBV7-6 and TRBJ1-1, the complete variable domain reads GAGVSQSPRYKVTKRGQDVALRCDPISGHVSLYWYRQALGQGPEFLTYFNYEAQQDKSGLPNDRFSAERPEGSISTLTIQRTEQRDSAMYRCASSLDPRSLEAFFGQGTRLTVV.

The V call is TRBV20-1, the J call TRBJ2-1; 8 bases agree with TRBD1. The germline gives CDR1 DFQATT, CDR2 SNEGSKA (reference sequence). CDR3 length: 14 residues. V lost 3 bases and J lost 2; bases outside the gene matches: 3. The CDR3 is CSASDRGTYNEQFF. In DNA, the CDR3 is TGCAGTGCTAGTGACAGGGGTACCTACAATGAGCAGTTCTTC.

This clone was found a few times. The sample has other DNA sequences that encode this CDR3 too. V is TRBV6-5 and J is TRBJ1-5; 7 bases agree with TRBD1. Germline loops: CDR1 MNHEY, CDR2 SVGAGI. The CDR3 runs to 14 residues. V shed 6 bases, J shed 6 bases, and the junction held 8 bases outside the gene matches. The CDR3 nucleotides are TGTGCCAGCAGGCACAGGGGCCGAGGTCAGCCCCAGCATTTT. Translated, it gives CASRHRGRGQPQHF.

The chain links TRBV4-2 to TRBJ2-5; 10 nucleotides align to TRBD2. Germline assignment: CDR1 LGHNA and CDR2 YNFKEQ. After removal of 0 bases from V and 1 base from J, the junction contained 5 bases not matched to a gene. The CDR3 length is 17 residues. CDR3: CASSQDPSGGGQETQYF. CDR3 DNA sequence: TGTGCCAGCAGCCAAGATCCCAGCGGGGGGGGCCAAGAGACCCAGTACTTC.

The chain couples TRBV20-1 to TRBJ1-2, with D unclear. This CDR3 is 12 amino acids long. Trimming pared 3 bases from V and 4 bases from J, leaving 9 bases between. Germline CDR1 DFQATT, CDR2 SNEGSKA (reference sequence). CDR3 in DNA: TGCAGTGCTAGTTCCGGGTCCTATGGCTACACCTTC. It translates to CSASSGSYGYTF.

The V call is TRBV5-1, the J call TRBJ1-1; 10 positions match TRBD1. J gave up 3 bases and V 0 bases, and 2 bases lay outside the gene matches. CDR1 is SGHRS and CDR2 is YFSETQ in the germline V gene. The CDR3 loop spans 15 amino acids. CDR3 residues: CASSLGQGAYTEAFF. CDR3 sequence (DNA): TGCGCCAGCAGCTTGGGACAGGGGGCGTACACTGAAGCTTTCTTT. The full variable domain, its missing parts supplied by reference TRBV5-1 and TRBJ1-1, is KAGVTQTPRYLIKTRGQQVTLSCSPISGHRSVSWYQQTPGQGLQFLFEYFSETQRNKGNFPGRFSGRQFSNSRSEMNVSTLELGDSALYLCASSLGQGAYTEAFFGQGTRLTVV.

This sequence joins TRBV6-5 and TRBJ1-1; D is perhaps TRBD1 (5 bases). V lost 11 bases and J 2 bases, leaving 15 bases between the germline ends. This CDR3 is 13 amino acids long. CDR1 and CDR2 (germline): MNHEY, SVGAGI. The CDR3 spells CASTGFGNTEAFF. The CDR3 DNA reads TGTGCCTCCACAGGATTTGGAAACACTGAAGCTTTCTTT.

The V and J genes are TRBV5-1 and TRBJ2-6, with a tentative D call TRBD2 (5 bases). Trimming pared 0 bases from V and 0 bases from J, leaving 16 bases between. Germline CDR1 reads SGHRS; CDR2 reads YFSETQ. The CDR3 is 19 residues long. The CDR3: CASSLVAGILNSGANVLTF. CDR3 DNA sequence: TGCGCCAGCAGCTTGGTTGCGGGTATCTTGAACTCTGGGGCCAACGTCCTGACTTTC.

The V call is TRBV5-1, the J call TRBJ2-1; possibly TRBD2 for D (6 bases). Trimming cost V 4 bases and J 2 bases, with 10 bases left between them. The CDR3 spans 14 residues. Germline-derived CDR1 and CDR2 are SGHRS and YFSETQ. CDR3 bases: TGCGCCAGCAGCGGCGGGGTCCCCTACAATGAGCAGTTCTTC. Translating it yields CASSGGVPYNEQFF.

The chain has TRBV20-1 and TRBJ1-2; possibly TRBD1 for D (6 bases). V was clipped by 3 bases and J by 1 base, with 15 bases between them. This CDR3 contains 15 residues. The germline CDR1 and CDR2 sequences are DFQATT and SNEGSKA (reference sequence). CDR3 nucleotide sequence: TGCAGTGCTAGTACAGGGACGGGGGGTAACTATGGCTACACCTTC. Its translation: CSASTGTGGNYGYTF.

This clone has a single count. The V and J genes are TRBV5-4 and TRBJ2-7, with TRBD1 identical over 9 bases. Unmatched junction bases numbered 2, after V lost 1 base and J lost 0 bases. CDR1 and CDR2 (germline): SGHNT, YYREEE (reference sequence). This CDR3 region has 15 residues. The CDR3 region has the DNA TGTGCCAGCAGCTTGCCGGGACAGGGCTCCTACGAGCAGTACTTC. Translation: CASSLPGQGSYEQYF.

The CDR3 reads CASSLGGLAGSSDTQYF. For the CDR3, the DNA is TGTGCCAGCAGCTTGGGAGGACTAGCGGGGTCGTCAGATACGCAGTATTTT. The gene calls are TRBV5-4 and TRBJ2-3; 12 bases match TRBD2. The CDR3 length is 17 residues. V dropped 0 bases and J dropped 4; count of bases not matched to a gene: 6. Germline loops: CDR1 SGHNT, CDR2 YYREEE (reference sequence).

In this sample, this clone turned up a few times. V gene TRBV5-6 combines with J gene TRBJ2-5, with TRBD2 matching 11 bases. Losses at the gene ends were 4 bases for V and 2 bases for J; bases not matched to a gene: 7. This CDR3 comprises 16 residues. Germline lookup yields CDR1 SGHDT and CDR2 YYEEEE. CDR3 amino acids: CASSLRLAGTQETQYF. CDR3 nucleotide sequence: TGTGCCAGCAGCCTCCGACTAGCGGGAACTCAAGAGACCCAGTACTTC.

As concerns this clone: A read error may account for a junction end that differs from germline. The chain joins TRBV6-6 to TRBJ1-1; TRBD1 aligns across 8 bases. Germline V gene data show CDR1 as MNHNY and CDR2 as SVGAGI (reference sequence). CDR3 length equals 14 residues. DNA of the CDR3: TGTGCCAGCACTTACGGACAGGGGAACACTGAAGCTTTCTTT. Its translation: CASTYGQGNTEAFF.

The rearrangement joins TRBV5-1 to TRBJ2-3; D possibly corresponds to TRBD1 (5 bases). CDR3 length: 12 amino acids. Per germline, CDR1 SGHRS and CDR2 YFSETQ. V gave up 6 bases and J gave up 5 bases, with 10 bases separating them. In DNA, the CDR3 is TGCGCCAGCACAGGGCAGGGAGATACGCAGTATTTT. Its translation: CASTGQGDTQYF. Based on the CDR3 plus reference TRBV5-1 and TRBJ2-3, the full variable domain is KAGVTQTPRYLIKTRGQQVTLSCSPISGHRSVSWYQQTPGQGLQFLFEYFSETQRNKGNFPGRFSGRQFSNSRSEMNVSTLELGDSALYLCASTGQGDTQYFGPGTRLTVL.

The rearrangement links TRBV28 to TRBJ2-1; D unclear. V lost 6 bases and J lost 6, with 15 bases in between. The CDR3 runs 14 residues. The germline CDR1 and CDR2 sequences are MDHEN and SYDVKM. This chain's CDR3 is CASSLPGEANEQFF. The CDR3 DNA reads TGTGCCAGCAGCTTACCGGGTGAGGCCAATGAGCAGTTCTTC.

The chain has TRBV4-1 and TRBJ2-3, with 7 bases fitting TRBD2. Germline CDR1 is MGHRA and CDR2 is YSYEKL. This CDR3 comprises 17 residues. The V gene end was trimmed by 3 bases and the J gene end by 2 bases; junction bases not matched to a gene: 11. Here the CDR3 DNA reads TGCGCCAGCAGCCACGGGGGAGGGCTCGATTTCACAGATACGCAGTATTTT. Amino acids: CASSHGGGLDFTDTQYF.

This clone was detected only once. The chain joins TRBV7-3 to TRBJ2-1; D perhaps matches TRBD2 (6 bases). The germline V gene encodes CDR1 SGHTA and CDR2 FQGTGA. V lost 5 bases, J lost 8 bases, and 19 bases lay in between. The CDR3 sequence is 15 residues long. Written as DNA, the CDR3 is TGTGCCAGCAGCCCCGCCGGGGGTCGTTTGCATGAGCAGTTCTTC. Amino acids: CASSPAGGRLHEQFF.